Listed below are T cell receptor beta chains from one sample, sequenced in a study of technical replicates of blood from a handful of donors. Clones were read by immunoSEQ multiplex PCR, and TCRdb kept only the in-frame ones, dropping some. The table shows 50,000 to 55,000 clones, with around 84% occurring only once. Sequencing was done on a sample of PBMCs. Receptor source: a human donor in good health. Some clones in this sample may be carry-over from other donors' samples. CDR3s include the opening cysteine and the closing phenylalanine or tryptophan. A D gene is named only where the DNA matches it firmly. Size tells how often a clone was seen (once, few, many) or the class of an expanded clone, and some rows leave it out.

clone_size: .
d_call: .
j_call: TRBJ1-5
v_call: TRBV12-5
cdr3_aa: CASGLSGDNQPQHF
cdr3_nt: TGTGCTAGTGGTTTATCAGGGGACAATCAGCCCCAGCATTTT

clone_size: .
d_call: .
j_call: TRBJ1-5
v_call: TRBV5-1
cdr3_aa: CASSSTGMGNQPQHF
cdr3_nt: TGCGCCAGCAGCTCCACAGGGATGGGCAATCAGCCCCAGCATTTT

clone_size: .
d_call: TRBD2
j_call: TRBJ2-7
v_call: TRBV9
cdr3_aa: CASSALAGGSSYEQYF
cdr3_nt: TGTGCCAGCAGCGCCCTAGCGGGGGGGAGCTCCTACGAGCAGTACTTC

clone_size: .
d_call: .
j_call: TRBJ2-7
v_call: TRBV7-8
cdr3_aa: CASSNVRVASGSASESYEQYF
cdr3_nt: TGTGCCAGCAGCAACGTCCGTGTGGCCAGCGGAAGTGCCAGTGAGTCCTACGAGCAGTACTTC

clone_size: .
d_call: .
j_call: TRBJ1-2
v_call: TRBV5-1
cdr3_aa: CASSLLSGVGNYGYTF
cdr3_nt: TGCGCCAGCAGCCTACTATCAGGGGTCGGAAACTATGGCTACACCTTC

clone_size: .
d_call: .
j_call: TRBJ1-5
v_call: TRBV27
cdr3_aa: CASSTDGARSNQPQHF
cdr3_nt: TGTGCCAGCAGTACGGATGGGGCAAGGAGCAATCAGCCCCAGCATTTT

clone_size: .
d_call: .
j_call: TRBJ2-6
v_call: TRBV4-1
cdr3_aa: CASSQTGRTLQRANVLTF
cdr3_nt: TGCGCCAGCAGCCAGACAGGCCGCACTCTTCAGAGGGCCAACGTCCTGACTTTC

clone_size: .
d_call: TRBD1
j_call: TRBJ2-5
v_call: TRBV29-1
cdr3_aa: CSVPDRGTGLQTQYF
cdr3_nt: TGCAGCGTTCCCGACCGGGGGACAGGCCTACAGACCCAGTACTTC

clone_size: .
d_call: TRBD2
j_call: TRBJ2-3
v_call: TRBV10-1
cdr3_aa: CASGASGGDTQYF
cdr3_nt: TGCGCCAGCGGGGCTAGCGGGGGCGATACGCAGTATTTT

clone_size: .
d_call: TRBD1
j_call: TRBJ1-5
v_call: TRBV6-4
cdr3_aa: CASRAQGSNQPQHF
cdr3_nt: TGTGCCAGCAGGGCACAGGGGAGCAATCAGCCCCAGCATTTT

clone_size: few
d_call: TRBD1
j_call: TRBJ1-2
v_call: TRBV28
cdr3_aa: CASSPPVHRGKAYGYTF
cdr3_nt: TGTGCCAGCAGTCCCCCCGTCCACAGGGGTAAGGCCTATGGCTACACCTTC

clone_size: .
d_call: TRBD2
j_call: TRBJ2-1
v_call: TRBV7-2
cdr3_aa: CASSTTAGNEQFF
cdr3_nt: TGTGCCAGCAGCACCACAGCGGGGAATGAGCAGTTCTTC

clone_size: .
d_call: .
j_call: TRBJ2-7
v_call: TRBV19
cdr3_aa: CASSIGGAGQYEQYF
cdr3_nt: TGTGCCAGTAGTATAGGTGGCGCAGGACAGTACGAGCAGTACTTC

clone_size: .
d_call: TRBD2
j_call: TRBJ2-3
v_call: TRBV6-5
cdr3_aa: CASTHGLAADTQYF
cdr3_nt: TGTGCCAGCACCCATGGACTAGCCGCAGATACGCAGTATTTT

clone_size: .
d_call: .
j_call: TRBJ2-7
v_call: TRBV2
cdr3_aa: CASSVANPSAEQYF
cdr3_nt: TGTGCCAGCAGTGTGGCCAACCCCTCCGCCGAGCAGTACTTC

clone_size: .
d_call: TRBD1
j_call: TRBJ1-5
v_call: TRBV5-3
cdr3_aa: CARSFHRLDRDPYQPQHF
cdr3_nt: TGTGCCAGAAGCTTCCACCGTTTAGACAGGGACCCTTATCAGCCCCAGCATTTT

clone_size: .
d_call: TRBD1
j_call: TRBJ2-3
v_call: TRBV19
cdr3_aa: CASSIAETGGQYTQYF
cdr3_nt: TGTGCCAGTAGTATAGCCGAGACAGGGGGGCAATATACGCAGTATTTT

clone_size: .
d_call: TRBD1
j_call: TRBJ2-2
v_call: TRBV9
cdr3_aa: CASSLGGRNTGELFF
cdr3_nt: TGTGCCAGCAGCCTAGGGGGCCGGAACACCGGGGAGCTGTTTTTT

clone_size: .
d_call: .
j_call: TRBJ1-1
v_call: TRBV10-3
cdr3_aa: CAISDGDTRGTEAFF
cdr3_nt: TGTGCCATCAGTGATGGGGACACCCGGGGCACTGAAGCTTTCTTT

clone_size: many
d_call: TRBD1
j_call: TRBJ2-3
v_call: TRBV10-3
cdr3_aa: CAITADRETDTQYF
cdr3_nt: TGTGCCATCACGGCGGACAGGGAAACAGATACGCAGTATTTT

clone_size: once
d_call: .
j_call: TRBJ1-1
v_call: TRBV7-2
cdr3_aa: CASSLGAGMNTEAFF
cdr3_nt: TGTGCCAGCAGCTTAGGGGCAGGAATGAACACTGAAGCTTTCTTT

clone_size: .
d_call: TRBD1
j_call: TRBJ1-2
v_call: TRBV7-2
cdr3_aa: CASSSGQGLPTYGYTF
cdr3_nt: TGTGCCAGCAGCTCGGGACAGGGGCTGCCGACCTATGGCTACACCTTC

clone_size: .
d_call: TRBD2
j_call: TRBJ2-7
v_call: TRBV5-6
cdr3_aa: CASSFTGRAAEQYF
cdr3_nt: TGTGCCAGCAGCTTCACCGGGAGGGCCGCCGAGCAGTACTTC

clone_size: .
d_call: .
j_call: TRBJ2-3
v_call: TRBV4-1
cdr3_aa: CASSRLPARAEDTQYF
cdr3_nt: TGCGCCAGCAGCCGCCTTCCGGCTAGAGCGGAAGATACGCAGTATTTT

clone_size: .
d_call: TRBD2
j_call: TRBJ2-5
v_call: TRBV7-3
cdr3_aa: CASSLGGGAPKETQYF
cdr3_nt: TGTGCCAGCAGCTTGGGGGGGGGTGCACCAAAAGAGACCCAGTACTTC

clone_size: .
d_call: .
j_call: TRBJ2-2
v_call: TRBV4-1
cdr3_aa: CASSQAPSAGELFF
cdr3_nt: TGCGCCAGCAGCCAAGCCCCTAGCGCCGGGGAGCTGTTTTTT

clone_size: .
d_call: TRBD2
j_call: TRBJ2-1
v_call: TRBV4-2
cdr3_aa: CASSPLRGGGVANEQFF
cdr3_nt: TGTGCCAGCAGCCCCTTACGGGGCGGGGGGGTTGCCAATGAGCAGTTCTTC

clone_size: .
d_call: TRBD2
j_call: TRBJ2-5
v_call: TRBV16
cdr3_aa: CASSLGLAGVQETQYF
cdr3_nt: TGTGCCAGCAGCCTAGGACTAGCGGGAGTCCAAGAGACCCAGTACTTC

clone_size: .
d_call: .
j_call: TRBJ2-3
v_call: TRBV7-8
cdr3_aa: CASAGSTDTQYF
cdr3_nt: TGTGCCAGCGCTGGGAGTACAGATACGCAGTATTTT

clone_size: .
d_call: .
j_call: TRBJ2-3
v_call: TRBV5-6
cdr3_aa: CASSGLDTQYF
cdr3_nt: TGTGCCAGCAGCGGACTGGATACGCAGTATTTT

clone_size: .
d_call: TRBD1
j_call: TRBJ1-1
v_call: TRBV7-2
cdr3_aa: CASSAGQGPREAFF
cdr3_nt: TGTGCCAGCAGCGCAGGACAGGGGCCGCGTGAAGCTTTCTTT

clone_size: .
d_call: TRBD1
j_call: TRBJ1-1
v_call: TRBV5-4
cdr3_aa: CASSARDREDTEAFF
cdr3_nt: TGTGCCAGCAGCGCCAGGGACAGGGAGGACACTGAAGCTTTCTTT

clone_size: .
d_call: TRBD1
j_call: TRBJ2-7
v_call: TRBV5-1
cdr3_aa: CASSAGQASYEQYF
cdr3_nt: TGCGCCAGCAGCGCGGGACAGGCATCCTACGAGCAGTACTTC

clone_size: .
d_call: TRBD1
j_call: TRBJ2-1
v_call: TRBV25-1
cdr3_aa: CASCPGTGEVNEQFF
cdr3_nt: TGTGCCAGCTGTCCCGGGACAGGGGAAGTCAATGAGCAGTTCTTC